Detailed here is one TCR beta chain. The count of this clone is one. Its specific antigen is unknown. Per-base quality was not reported, and no clone a single base away is much larger than it. CDR1 and CDR2 were assigned from the germline V gene as ENHRY and SYGVKD. At the junction V is shortened by 4 bases and J by 6 bases, with 12 bases in between. Measured from the cysteine to the phenylalanine, the CDR3 is 14 residues long. Only the CDR3 region is kept as DNA, spanning 42 bases read in frame from base 1. This specimen comes from a study of T cell responses to AZD1222 COVID-19 vaccine (dated by TCRdb to the early 2020s). Regarding the complete study: TCR sequencing was performed for about 240 trial participants, of whom roughly 200 were given two doses of AZD1222 and about 25 were given two doses of MenACWY control vaccine. Trial participants were enrolled into age subgroups of 18-55, 56-69 and 70-plus years, which contained approximately 150, 28 and 58 TCR-sequenced participants, respectively. The full study reports these points: Nearly half of unique spike-specific TCRs reportedly recognized epitopes outside regions mutated in the B.1.351 and B.1.1.7 variants. Vaccine-associated CD4 TCRs spanned the whole spike protein, with dominant responses in regions 160-218 and 743-854. Because no day 14 peak-response samples were available, the repertoires could be characterized only after the peak T cell response. Most participants were white British and females outnumbered males, and the authors suggested that clonal diversity may have been underestimated. The 56-69-year group was small, and its depth increase did not reach significance, likely because of low power. After two AZD1222 doses, both the breadth and the depth of spike-specific TCRs were significantly higher than at day 0 and than in MenACWY recipients. Only six or seven AZD1222 recipients were SARS-CoV-2 seropositive at baseline, limiting conclusions about previously exposed vaccinees.

The CDR3 regions of human TCRbeta chains were analyzed by immunosequencing. Regarding the original processing steps: Repertoire TCRs were checked for matches against a reference library of SARS-CoV-2-specific TCRs that had been generated using the MIRA antigen-specificity platform. Breadth was defined as the fraction of unique TCRs that were SARS-CoV-2-associated. Depth was defined as the fraction of total T cells that were SARS-CoV-2-associated. Using the MIRA data, every spike-specific TCR was mapped to the spike region that the TCR reacted to and assigned to either a CD4 or a CD8 class. Log10-transformed breadth and depth values were compared by one-way ANOVA with Sidak's multiple comparisons tests. The clones in this table, taken by TCRdb from immuneACCESS, are in-frame only. Not every clone is retained; where verified, under half of the shortfall comes from an unresolved V gene, and the cause of the rest is unknown. Clone size and V and J calls were adopted from that table, with D and trimming inferred from the DNA. In all, the sample holds some 95,000 clones, and roughly 90% of those were seen once. The ten largest clones capture 12% of the sample.

What the time point label conveys for this sample: about 28 days (+/-7) after the second vaccine dose. Because spike-specific TCR depth and breadth did not differ between the two schedules, AZD1222 recipients who got a second dose at roughly 4 weeks were pooled with those who got a second dose at roughly 12 weeks. The vaccinee samples were drawn from two UK trials, COV001 and COV002, one of which was a single-blind randomized controlled phase 2/3 trial testing AZD1222 (ChAdOx1 nCoV-19) in healthy adults. For TCRbeta chain sequencing, PBMC samples were collected from trial participants at day 0 and at day 28 after the second dose.

The origin of this receptor is an adult who received the AZD1222 COVID-19 vaccine. The sequence links TRBV10-3 to TRBJ2-2; the D gene is unclear. Source: peripheral blood, taken 28 days after the second AZD1222 dose. The nucleotide sequence is TGTGCCATCAGTGGTATTAAGGTGTCCGGGGAGCTGTTTTTT. Its amino acids are CAISGIKVSGELFF.